A single sample gave rise to the 25 T cell receptor beta chains below, sequenced in a study of shared clonotypes between healthy human individuals. Data came from immunoSEQ multiplex PCR; TCRdb stores just in-frame clones and leaves some out. Here the sample spans about 2.5 million clones, about 90% being singletons. Sequencing used naive CD4+ T cells from PBMCs. Subset reported: CD45RA+ positively selected. These receptors were collected from a man in his late teens or twenties in good health. Some clones in this sample may be carry-over from other donors' samples.

This chain connects TRBV12-5 to TRBJ2-1; D gene uncertain. V was trimmed by 1 base and J by 6 bases, leaving 4 bases between them. Looked up from germline, CDR1 is LGHNT and CDR2 is FRNRAP. The CDR3 runs 12 residues. The CDR3 is CASGLAINEQFF. CDR3 sequence (DNA): TGTGCTAGTGGTTTGGCTATCAATGAGCAGTTCTTC.

This chain uses TRBV4-1 with TRBJ1-1; tentatively, D is TRBD1 (5 bases). Germline assignment: CDR1 MGHRA and CDR2 YSYEKL. This CDR3 contains 17 residues. V dropped 1 base and J dropped 2 bases, with 17 bases sitting between them. The CDR3 loop is CASSQVWQGRKNTEAFF. In DNA form, the CDR3 reads TGCGCCAGCAGCCAAGTCTGGCAGGGTAGGAAAAACACTGAAGCTTTCTTT.

The chain links TRBV4-2 to TRBJ2-1, with D unclear. This CDR3 comprises 13 residues. Trimming left V 1 base short and J 6 bases short, with 7 bases between. Germline V lookup: CDR1 LGHNA, CDR2 YNFKEQ. CDR3 in DNA: TGTGCCAGCAGCCAAGTGGCGCTCAATGAGCAGTTCTTC. As protein: CASSQVALNEQFF.

This CDR3 reads CASSPRVGEQYF. CDR3 sequence (DNA): TGTGCCAGCAGCCCACGGGTTGGCGAGCAGTACTTC. This rearrangement joins TRBV9 to TRBJ2-5, with no clear D. The J call is doubtful: the DNA matches TRBJ2-7 better. The CDR3 runs to 12 residues. Germline CDR1 and CDR2: SGDLS and YYNGEE.

The J gene is TRBJ2-1, the V gene TRBV5-4; TRBD2 matches 7 bases. In germline, CDR1 is SGHNT, CDR2 YYREEE (reference sequence). CDR3 length: 16 amino acids. Trimming cost V 3 bases and J 1 base; bases outside gene matches: 7. The CDR3 spells CASSSDWRESYNEQFF. CDR3 coding DNA: TGTGCCAGCAGCTCGGACTGGCGGGAGTCCTACAATGAGCAGTTCTTC.

V is TRBV27 and J is TRBJ2-2; D call uncertain. Trimming stripped 3 bases from V and 5 bases from J, with 7 bases between. CDR1 is MNHEY, CDR2 SMNVEV, per germline (reference sequence). The CDR3 consists of 13 residues. CDR3 coding DNA: TGTGCCAGCAGTTTGTACGTAACCGGGGAGCTGTTTTTT. It is translated as CASSLYVTGELFF.

V and J are TRBV27 and TRBJ2-6, with TRBD1 matching over 11 bases. Trimming removed 6 bases from V and 3 bases from J; junction bases left unmatched: 10. Looked up from germline, CDR1 is MNHEY and CDR2 is SMNVEV (reference sequence). The CDR3 runs 18 residues. Here the CDR3 reads CASSRGQGAPGGANVLTF. For the CDR3, the DNA is TGTGCCAGCAGCCGAGGACAGGGGGCTCCTGGTGGGGCCAACGTCCTGACTTTC. Complete variable domain (other parts from reference TRBV27 and TRBJ2-6): EAQVTQNPRYLITVTGKKLTVTCSQNMNHEYMSWYRQDPGLGLRQIYYSMNVEVTDKGDVPEGYKVSRKEKRNFPLILESPSPNQTSLYFCASSRGQGAPGGANVLTFGAGSRLTVL.

This clone was recorded once. The chain joins TRBV15 to TRBJ2-7, with D perhaps matching TRBD1 (7 bases). V gave up 5 bases and J gave up 3 bases, with 14 bases separating them. Germline CDR1 LNHNV, CDR2 YYDKDF (reference sequence). This CDR3 is 14 amino acids long. For the CDR3, the DNA is TGTGCCACCAGCTCGGGGGACAGAGTCTACGAGCAGTACTTC. It is translated as CATSSGDRVYEQYF.

In this sample, this clone turned up a few times. Other DNA sequences from this sample encode an identical CDR3 as well. The V and J genes are TRBV30 and TRBJ1-1; D is unresolved. Germline V gives CDR1 GTSNPN, CDR2 SVGIG (reference sequence). V lost 2 bases, J lost 0 bases, and 7 bases lay in between. There are 13 residues in the CDR3. The CDR3 bases are TGTGCCTGGAGTTTAGACCTGAACACTGAAGCTTTCTTT. It is translated as CAWSLDLNTEAFF.

The rearrangement joins TRBV5-1 to TRBJ2-7; 9 nucleotides align to TRBD1. The V gene's germline CDR1 is SGHRS and CDR2 YFSETQ. Losses at the gene ends were 4 bases for V and 5 bases for J; bases not matched to a gene: 13. The CDR3 loop spans 16 amino acids. Here the CDR3 DNA reads TGCGCCAGCAGCCCGGGGGGACAGGGATCGGTGCACGAGCAGTACTTC. Its translation is CASSPGGQGSVHEQYF. The whole variable domain, filled in from reference TRBV5-1 and TRBJ2-7, reads KAGVTQTPRYLIKTRGQQVTLSCSPISGHRSVSWYQQTPGQGLQFLFEYFSETQRNKGNFPGRFSGRQFSNSRSEMNVSTLELGDSALYLCASSPGGQGSVHEQYFGPGTRLTVT.

The rearrangement links TRBV18 to TRBJ2-5; no firm D call. CDR1 and CDR2 from the germline V gene are KGHSH and LQKENI. The CDR3 has 14 residues. The V end was cut by 3 bases, the J end by 1 base, with 9 bases between. The chain's CDR3 is CASSPPYTQETQYF. The CDR3 region has the DNA TGTGCCAGCTCACCCCCTTACACCCAAGAGACCCAGTACTTC.

The chain combines TRBV18 with TRBJ2-1; D not certain. There are 13 residues in the CDR3. Germline V gene sequence: CDR1 KGHSH, CDR2 LQKENI. V was shortened by 5 bases and J by 4 bases, with 9 bases between the two germline ends. The CDR3 loop is CASSSDNYNEQFF. In DNA, the CDR3 is TGTGCCAGCTCATCCGATAATTACAATGAGCAGTTCTTC.

This chain connects TRBV19 to TRBJ1-1; no clear D. Germline-derived CDR1 and CDR2 are LNHDA and SQIVND (reference sequence). Trimming pared 7 bases from V and 3 bases from J, leaving 12 bases between. This CDR3 contains 13 residues. CDR3 nucleotide sequence: TGTGCCAGTAACACGGGATCCTACACTGAAGCTTTCTTT. Its protein is CASNTGSYTEAFF.

The rearrangement uses TRBV7-3 and TRBJ2-1, with 7 bases that match TRBD2. This CDR3 is 13 amino acids long. Germline assignment: CDR1 SGHTA and CDR2 FQGTGA. The V segment lost 5 bases and the J segment 8 bases; nucleotides outside the gene matches: 6. The CDR3 sequence: CASSATSFDEQFF. CDR3 nucleotide sequence: TGTGCCAGCAGCGCGACTAGCTTCGATGAGCAGTTCTTC. Variable domain in full (rest from reference TRBV7-3 and TRBJ2-1): GAGVSQTPSNKVTEKGKYVELRCDPISGHTALYWYRQSLGQGPEFLIYFQGTGAADDSGLPNDRFFAVRPEGSVSTLKIQRTERGDSAVYLCASSATSFDEQFFGPGTRLTVL.

This clone was recorded at least ten times. V usage is TRBV9 and J usage is TRBJ1-5; possible D gene TRBD1, 6 bases. Germline CDR1 SGDLS, CDR2 YYNGEE. The CDR3 loop spans 14 amino acids. Between the trimmed V and J ends, which lost 4 bases and 4 bases, there was a span of 12 bases. The DNA of the CDR3 is TGTGCCAGCAGCCCTGGGGGCCAGAATCAGCCCCAGCATTTT. Its translation: CASSPGGQNQPQHF.

CDR3 nucleotide sequence: TGCGCCAGCAGTGAGTCGGCGGGGTTGGCCGTACAAATCCAGCAGTTCTTC. This codes for CASSESAGLAVQIQQFF. V and J are TRBV10-1 and TRBJ2-1, with D perhaps matching TRBD2 (6 bases). The CDR3 extends over 17 amino acids. V was trimmed by 0 bases and J by 11 bases, leaving 23 bases between them. Germline V CDR1 and CDR2: WNHNN, SYGVQD (reference sequence).

The V gene is TRBV30, the J gene TRBJ1-3; D is ambiguous. V was trimmed by 2 bases and J by 4 bases, leaving 12 bases between them. The CDR3 extends over 14 amino acids. The germline V gene encodes CDR1 GTSNPN and CDR2 SVGIG (reference sequence). The CDR3 spells CAWSPTFPGNTIYF. The DNA for the CDR3 is TGTGCCTGGAGTCCTACATTCCCAGGAAACACCATATATTTT.

The V and J genes are TRBV4-1 and TRBJ2-1, with 11 bases fitting TRBD2. In germline, CDR1 is MGHRA, CDR2 YSYEKL. The ends lost 0 bases at V and 7 bases at J; junction bases unmatched: 5. CDR3 size: 16 residues. CDR3 coding DNA: TGCGCCAGCAGCCAAGATGAGGTAGCGGGAGGGAATGAGCAGTTCTTC. The encoded protein is CASSQDEVAGGNEQFF.

A single count supports this clone. The chain has TRBV7-2 and TRBJ1-3; the D gene is possibly TRBD1 (6 bases). This CDR3 is built from 15 residues. The germline V and J ends were trimmed by 5 bases and 6 bases, with 17 bases remaining between them. Germline V lookup: CDR1 SGHTA, CDR2 FQGNSA. The CDR3 DNA sequence: TGTGCCAGCAGCCGAGGTTTGGGGGGCGAAAACACCATATATTTT. As protein: CASSRGLGGENTIYF.

Remarks on this clone: The sample has other DNA sequences that encode this CDR3 too. The chain employs TRBV28 and TRBJ2-1, with unresolved D. The CDR3 runs 14 residues. With 5 bases removed from V and 2 bases from J, the gap between germline ends came to 10 bases. CDR1 is MDHEN, CDR2 SYDVKM, per germline. CDR3 residues: CASSPVGPYNEQFF. CDR3 nucleotide sequence: TGTGCCAGCAGTCCCGTAGGGCCCTACAATGAGCAGTTCTTC.

On this clone: Distinct nucleotide sequences in the sample also encode this CDR3. The rearrangement links TRBV6-5 to TRBJ2-1, with 7 bases identical to TRBD1. The CDR3 is 14 amino acids. Looked up from germline, CDR1 is MNHEY and CDR2 is SVGAGI. V was pared by 6 bases and J by 3 bases, with 5 bases of the junction left unmatched. The CDR3 DNA is TGTGCCAGCAGCCTCCGGGACAGCTACAATGAGCAGTTCTTC. It translates to CASSLRDSYNEQFF.

The rearrangement uses TRBV18 and TRBJ2-7, with 9 positions matching TRBD1. V shed 0 bases, J shed 9 bases, and the junction held 3 bases outside the gene matches. This CDR3 has 13 amino acids. From germline, CDR1 is KGHSH and CDR2 LQKENI. Written as DNA, the CDR3 is TGTGCCAGCTCACCACCGGGACAGGGCTCGCAGTACTTC. This sequence encodes CASSPPGQGSQYF.

As for this clone: The junction differs from germline at one of its ends, possibly a read error. The chain couples TRBV27 to TRBJ2-5; tentative D call: TRBD1 (6 bases). The CDR3 consists of 14 residues. Germline CDR1 and CDR2: MNHEY and SMNVEV (reference sequence). In DNA form, the CDR3 reads TGTGCCACCAAGATGACCGGGACACAAGGGACCCAGTACTTC. It translates to CATKMTGTQGTQYF.

The rearrangement joins TRBV28 to TRBJ2-7; 8 bases match TRBD2. Germline V gives CDR1 MDHEN, CDR2 SYDVKM. This CDR3 has 16 amino acids. V was pared by 6 bases and J by 8 bases, with 18 bases of the junction left unmatched. For the CDR3, the DNA is TGTGCCAGCAGCCGAGGCCAAGCGGGGGCCTCCGGAAAGCAGTACTTC. The encoded protein is CASSRGQAGASGKQYF.

The chain is built from TRBV21-1 and TRBJ1-2; TRBD1 is the table's D call and was not checked against the DNA. TRBV21-1 is a recognized pseudogene. The CDR3 spans 16 residues. DNA for the CDR3: TGTGCCAGCAGCATCCGCCGGGACAGGGATTGCTATGGCTACACCTTC. Translation gives CASSIRRDRDCYGYTF.